Below, 2 T cell receptor beta chains from the same sample are listed, as sequenced in a study of cytomegalovirus exposure and HLA in healthy donors. 60 Vbeta and 13 Jbeta primers were used in PCR. Clones were sequenced by immunoSEQ multiplex PCR, and TCRdb holds only the in-frame ones, with some missing. The data hold 73,000 or so clones, with 73% observed a single time. The source material was PBMCs. These receptor sequences come from a woman between 40 and 50 years old in good health and CMV-seropositive.

J is TRBJ2-7 and V is TRBV7-2, with TRBD1 as a possible D gene (6 bases). Trimming cost V 2 bases and J 3 bases, with 17 bases left between them. The CDR3 extends over 16 amino acids. From germline, CDR1 is SGHTA and CDR2 FQGNSA. The CDR3: CASSLSGASIIYEQYF. The CDR3 DNA is TGTGCCAGCAGCTTATCAGGGGCCTCCATAATCTACGAGCAGTACTTC.

This clone was seen only once. This chain uses TRBV2 with TRBJ2-6, with D possibly being TRBD1 (5 bases). V lost 6 bases and J lost 0, with 9 bases in between. This CDR3 has 15 residues. Germline-derived CDR1 and CDR2 are SNHLY and FYNNEI. The CDR3 region has the DNA TGTGCCAGCAGCGCCAGGGTCTCTGGGGCCAACGTCCTGACTTTC. Translating gives CASSARVSGANVLTF.